This TCR beta chain came from a study of blood T cell repertoires in COVID-19. Study summary: COVID-19 samples collected from the United States, Italy and Spain covered acute and convalescent phases.

This clone was detected only a few times. This CDR3 is 14 amino acids long. V shed 3 bases, J shed 6 bases, and the junction held 6 bases outside the gene matches. Germline values: CDR1 SGHTA, CDR2 FQGNSA. How the authors handled the data: Estimation of nucleated cell counts was performed using reference gene primer amplification. The repertoire was sequenced with immunoSEQ multiplex PCR; TCRdb's copy has only in-frame clones and lacks some. V and J calls and clone size are copied from that table; D and trimming were computed from the DNA. The repertoire consists of 150,000 or so clones, with approximately 83% occurring once and the leading ten covering over 2.5%.

The chain joins TRBV7-2 to TRBJ2-3; 7 bases agree with TRBD1. The sequencing input was peripheral blood. This clonotype was obtained from an elderly woman with acute or convalescent COVID-19. CDR3 sequence: CASSFQGDRDTQYF. CDR3 DNA sequence: TGTGCCAGCAGCTTTCAGGGGGATCGGGATACGCAGTATTTT.